This is a list of T cell receptor beta chains from one sample in a study of blood T cells in healthy people across ages. TCRdb used MiXCR to reprocess the 5' RACE reads, holding one entry per CDR3 protein. The sample yields 800,000 or so distinct CDR3 sequences, around 45% seen once. The sequencing input was blood. These receptors all stem from a man of 80 years or more in good health. The CDR3 runs from the conserved cysteine through the conserved F or W. Each record gives: D gene, J gene, V gene, clone size, CDR3 DNA, CDR3 protein. D genes are given only for firm matches. Clone size is not always given. Where it is, it says once, few, many or a class for expanded clones.

D gene: TRBD1; J gene: TRBJ2-7; V gene: TRBV10-3; clone size: many; CDR3 DNA: TGTGCCATCAGTCGAGGACAGGGTGACTACGAGCAGTACTTC; CDR3 protein: CAISRGQGDYEQYF
D gene: TRBD2; J gene: TRBJ2-4; V gene: TRBV2; clone size: few; CDR3 DNA: TGTGCCAGCAGCGGGACTAGCGGGAGTGGTCAGTACTTC; CDR3 protein: CASSGTSGSGQYF
D gene: TRBD1; J gene: TRBJ2-2; V gene: TRBV12-3/TRBV12-4; clone size: NA; CDR3 DNA: TGTGCCAGCAGTTTGTATATGGGACAGGGAGTCTCCGGGGAGCTGTTTTTT; CDR3 protein: CASSLYMGQGVSGELFF
D gene: NA; J gene: TRBJ2-3; V gene: TRBV5-1; clone size: NA; CDR3 DNA: TGCGCCAGCAGCCGGACTGCACCTAGCACAGATACGCAGTATTTT; CDR3 protein: CASSRTAPSTDTQYF
D gene: TRBD2; J gene: TRBJ2-5; V gene: TRBV28; clone size: NA; CDR3 DNA: TGTGCCAGCAGTGCTCTCTCGTTTCGACTAGCCCCAGAGACCCAGTACTTC; CDR3 protein: CASSALSFRLAPETQYF
D gene: NA; J gene: TRBJ2-3; V gene: TRBV20-1; clone size: NA; CDR3 DNA: TGCAGTGCTTCTCAGCGGGCTCCGGGTGGAGATACGCAGTATTTT; CDR3 protein: CSASQRAPGGDTQYF
D gene: NA; J gene: TRBJ1-3; V gene: TRBV7-9; clone size: NA; CDR3 DNA: TGTGCCAGCAGCCCAGCGGGGGGAAACACCATATATTTT; CDR3 protein: CASSPAGGNTIYF
D gene: NA; J gene: TRBJ1-2; V gene: TRBV4-2; clone size: few; CDR3 DNA: TGTGCCAGCAGCCATCAAGGGACAAAAGGCGGGGCGGGTGGCTACACCTTC; CDR3 protein: CASSHQGTKGGAGGYTF
D gene: NA; J gene: TRBJ2-7; V gene: TRBV20-1; clone size: NA; CDR3 DNA: TGCAGTGCTAGAGCACTAGTACCCTACGAGCAGTACTTC; CDR3 protein: CSARALVPYEQYF
D gene: NA; J gene: TRBJ2-1; V gene: TRBV6-1; clone size: NA; CDR3 DNA: TGTGCCAGCAGGAACGGGACCCTTGGGTGCAATGAGCAGTTCTTC; CDR3 protein: CASRNGTLGCNEQFF
D gene: TRBD2; J gene: TRBJ2-7; V gene: TRBV7-2; clone size: NA; CDR3 DNA: TGTGCCAGCAGTATATCTAGCGGTCCCACCTACGAGCAGTACTTC; CDR3 protein: CASSISSGPTYEQYF
D gene: TRBD1; J gene: TRBJ2-7; V gene: TRBV5-1; clone size: many; CDR3 DNA: TGCGCCAGCAGCTTGGGGGACAGGACCTACGAGCAGTACTTC; CDR3 protein: CASSLGDRTYEQYF
D gene: NA; J gene: TRBJ2-5; V gene: TRBV11-2; clone size: NA; CDR3 DNA: TGTGCCAGCAGCCCCTACAGGAGGAGGGCTGACAATGAGCAGTACTTC; CDR3 protein: CASSPYRRRADNEQYF
D gene: NA; J gene: TRBJ2-7; V gene: TRBV11-3; clone size: NA; CDR3 DNA: TGTGCCAGCAGCCCCCGGGGGAGTAGGCTTTACGAGCAGTACTTC; CDR3 protein: CASSPRGSRLYEQYF
D gene: NA; J gene: TRBJ1-2; V gene: TRBV3-1; clone size: NA; CDR3 DNA: TGTGCCAGCAGCCAAGTCAGCCGGAGCTATGGCTACACCTTC; CDR3 protein: CASSQVSRSYGYTF
D gene: NA; J gene: TRBJ1-4; V gene: TRBV20-1; clone size: NA; CDR3 DNA: TGCAGTGCTAGTGAAGGGCATAATGAAAAGCTGTTTTTT; CDR3 protein: CSASEGHNEKLFF
D gene: NA; J gene: TRBJ2-5; V gene: TRBV7-9; clone size: NA; CDR3 DNA: TGTGCCAGCAGCTTAGCGGACTATTTCCAAGAGACCCAGTACTTC; CDR3 protein: CASSLADYFQETQYF
D gene: TRBD1; J gene: TRBJ2-5; V gene: TRBV20-1; clone size: NA; CDR3 DNA: TGCAGTGCTTTTAGGGGGCAGGAGACCCAGTACTTC; CDR3 protein: CSAFRGQETQYF
D gene: TRBD2; J gene: TRBJ2-1; V gene: TRBV5-1; clone size: NA; CDR3 DNA: TGCGCCAGCAGCTCGATTAGGACTAGCGGGAGGATAGATGAGCAGTTCTTC; CDR3 protein: CASSSIRTSGRIDEQFF
D gene: NA; J gene: TRBJ2-7; V gene: TRBV21-1; clone size: NA; CDR3 DNA: TGTGCCAGCAGCAAAAAAAAACGGGGGGACAGCTCCTACGAGCAGTACTTC; CDR3 protein: CASSKKKRGDSSYEQYF
D gene: NA; J gene: TRBJ2-7; V gene: TRBV9; clone size: NA; CDR3 DNA: TGTGCCAGCAGCGTATCCGGGAAACAACCTAGAGAGCAGTACTTC; CDR3 protein: CASSVSGKQPREQYF
D gene: NA; J gene: TRBJ2-5; V gene: TRBV4-2; clone size: few; CDR3 DNA: TGTGCCAGCAGCCAAGGAAGTCGTGGAGCGGCTCGAAAAGAGACCCAGTACTTC; CDR3 protein: CASSQGSRGAARKETQYF
D gene: NA; J gene: TRBJ2-2; V gene: TRBV20-1; clone size: few; CDR3 DNA: TGCAGTGCTAGAGATCGAATGGGCAGCAACACCGGGGAGCTGTTTTTT; CDR3 protein: CSARDRMGSNTGELFF
D gene: TRBD2; J gene: TRBJ2-1; V gene: TRBV6-1; clone size: NA; CDR3 DNA: TGTGCCAGCAGTGAGGTATACGCGGGAGGGCCGGGGAATGAGCAGTTCTTC; CDR3 protein: CASSEVYAGGPGNEQFF
D gene: TRBD2; J gene: TRBJ2-1; V gene: TRBV7-9; clone size: many; CDR3 DNA: TGTGCCAGCAGCTTCCGGACTAGCGGGAGGTCGAACTATGAGCAGTTCTTC; CDR3 protein: CASSFRTSGRSNYEQFF
D gene: NA; J gene: TRBJ1-2; V gene: TRBV20-1; clone size: NA; CDR3 DNA: TGCAGTGCTAGAGTCGAACCTCGGGGCTACACCTTC; CDR3 protein: CSARVEPRGYTF
D gene: NA; J gene: TRBJ2-7; V gene: TRBV6-5; clone size: NA; CDR3 DNA: TGTGCCAGCAGTTACGTCTCGACAGTTAACTCCTACGAGCAGTACTTC; CDR3 protein: CASSYVSTVNSYEQYF
D gene: NA; J gene: TRBJ2-1; V gene: TRBV29-1; clone size: NA; CDR3 DNA: TGCAGCGTCCACAGGGTTTCGAGCTCCTACAATGAGCAGTTCTTC; CDR3 protein: CSVHRVSSSYNEQFF
D gene: TRBD2; J gene: TRBJ2-3; V gene: TRBV7-2; clone size: NA; CDR3 DNA: TGTGCCAGCAAACGGGGGCGGGGGGGGTCAGATACGCAGTATTTT; CDR3 protein: CASKRGRGGSDTQYF
D gene: NA; J gene: TRBJ2-7; V gene: TRBV28; clone size: NA; CDR3 DNA: TGTGCCAGCTTCTCTCTGGGCGAGCAGTACTTC; CDR3 protein: CASFSLGEQYF
D gene: NA; J gene: TRBJ1-4; V gene: TRBV12-3/TRBV12-4; clone size: NA; CDR3 DNA: TGTGCCAGCAGTTCTCTCCGGGCTTATAATGAAAAACTGTTTTTT; CDR3 protein: CASSSLRAYNEKLFF
D gene: NA; J gene: TRBJ2-7; V gene: TRBV7-2; clone size: NA; CDR3 DNA: TGTGCCAGCAGTCCGGGACGAGGCCTCTACGAGCAGTACTTC; CDR3 protein: CASSPGRGLYEQYF
D gene: TRBD2; J gene: TRBJ2-7; V gene: TRBV6-1; clone size: few; CDR3 DNA: TGTGCCAGCAATCTAGCGGGGTTGAGCTCCTACGAGCAGTACTTC; CDR3 protein: CASNLAGLSSYEQYF
D gene: NA; J gene: TRBJ2-7; V gene: TRBV6-5; clone size: NA; CDR3 DNA: TGTGCCAGCAGTTACTATGGGCCGGATAACTACAATGAGCAGTACTTC; CDR3 protein: CASSYYGPDNYNEQYF
D gene: TRBD1; J gene: TRBJ2-2; V gene: TRBV6-6; clone size: NA; CDR3 DNA: TGTGCCAGCAGTCACTCCCAGGGGGCCACCGGGGAGCTGTTTTTT; CDR3 protein: CASSHSQGATGELFF
D gene: NA; J gene: TRBJ2-3; V gene: TRBV7-2; clone size: NA; CDR3 DNA: TGTGCCAGCAGCTCCGGCGGGCAACCCACAGATACGCAGTATTTT; CDR3 protein: CASSSGGQPTDTQYF
D gene: TRBD1; J gene: TRBJ1-1; V gene: TRBV29-1; clone size: NA; CDR3 DNA: TGCAGCTTCACTCATCTGGCAGGGGGCGGAGAAGCTTTCTTT; CDR3 protein: CSFTHLAGGGEAFF
D gene: TRBD2; J gene: TRBJ2-7; V gene: TRBV5-1; clone size: NA; CDR3 DNA: TGCGCCAGCAGCCCGCAGAGCGGGAGGGCTGGCTACGAGCAGTACTTC; CDR3 protein: CASSPQSGRAGYEQYF
D gene: NA; J gene: TRBJ2-7; V gene: TRBV18; clone size: NA; CDR3 DNA: TGTGCCAGCTCACCAGCCGTAGACTACGAGCAGTACTTC; CDR3 protein: CASSPAVDYEQYF
D gene: NA; J gene: TRBJ1-4; V gene: TRBV25-1; clone size: few; CDR3 DNA: TGTGCCAGCACTGAATCCTACAGTGGAGGGGAAAAACTGTTTTTT; CDR3 protein: CASTESYSGGEKLFF
D gene: TRBD2; J gene: TRBJ2-7; V gene: TRBV11-2; clone size: NA; CDR3 DNA: TGTGCCAGCAGCCATCGGGACAGCTCAACCGGGACTAGCGGTTACAATGAGCAGTACTTC; CDR3 protein: CASSHRDSSTGTSGYNEQYF